The 27 T cell receptor beta chains given below trace back to one sample, sequenced in a study of T cells after yellow fever vaccination. TCRdb used MiXCR to reprocess the 5' RACE reads, holding one entry per CDR3 protein. The sample yields about 340,000 distinct CDR3 sequences, 4% seen once. Specimen: PBMCs, collected 5 days after the yellow fever booster vaccination. The receptors here all came from a man between 18 and 29 years old who received the YFV17D yellow fever vaccine.

Many counts were recorded for this clonotype. The rearrangement links TRBV29-1 to TRBJ2-1; 12 bases line up with TRBD2. The CDR3 length is 15 residues. Trimming at V came to 1 base and at J to 4 bases, leaving 2 bases not matched to a gene. Germline V gene lookup returns CDR1 SQVTM and CDR2 ANQGSEA. This CDR3 reads CSVEGTSGGYNEQFF. As DNA, the CDR3 is TGCAGCGTTGAAGGAACTAGCGGGGGGTACAATGAGCAGTTCTTC.

The rearrangement uses TRBV4-3 and TRBJ1-2; D is ambiguous. Germline assignment: CDR1 LGHNA and CDR2 YSLEER. The CDR3 sequence is 16 residues long. V was shortened by 1 base and J by 3 bases, with 15 bases between the two germline ends. The CDR3 bases are TGCGCCAGCAGCCAAGCGGCTGGGCCCGCTTACTATGGCTACACCTTC. The encoded protein is CASSQAAGPAYYGYTF.

This clonotype appeared many times. The chain combines TRBV12-3 or TRBV12-4 with TRBJ1-5; D unresolved. This CDR3 comprises 14 residues. Trimming cost V 3 bases and J 2 bases, with 8 bases left between them. CDR3 bases: TGTGCCAGCAGTTTCTCGGACGGCAATCAGCCCCAGCATTTT. Its protein product is CASSFSDGNQPQHF.

This clonotype was seen a handful of times. CDR3 in DNA: TGTGCCAGCAGCCGATTATCCTACAATGAGCAGTTCTTC. Its protein product is CASSRLSYNEQFF. The V gene is TRBV7-8, the J gene TRBJ2-1; D ambiguous. Trimming cost V 5 bases and J 1 base, with 6 bases left between them. Germline loops: CDR1 SGHVS, CDR2 FQNEAQ. This CDR3 has 13 amino acids.

This clonotype was detected only a few times. Mismatch with germline at one junction end may stem from a read error. The V gene is TRBV5-1, the J gene TRBJ1-2; D is possibly TRBD1 (6 bases). The germline V gene has CDR1 SGHRS and CDR2 YFSETQ. The CDR3 runs 18 residues. CDR3 sequence: CASTLSADSYVANYGYTF. The CDR3 coding sequence is TGCGCCAGCACCTTGTCCGCGGACAGCTATGTAGCTAACTATGGCTACACCTTC.

The chain has TRBV20-1 and TRBJ1-5; 7 nucleotides match TRBD1. The CDR3 runs 13 residues. Germline assignment: CDR1 DFQATT and CDR2 SNEGSKA (reference sequence). Trimming took 3 bases from V and 7 from J; bases not matched to a gene: 6. In DNA form, the CDR3 reads TGCAGTGCTAGTAGGGGGCTCCGCCAGCCCCAGCATTTT. Residues: CSASRGLRQPQHF.

This clonotype was recorded at least ten times. The chain joins TRBV29-1 to TRBJ2-7; 9 bases align to TRBD2. Germline-derived CDR1 and CDR2 are SQVTM and ANQGSEA. The CDR3 extends over 14 amino acids. J was trimmed by 4 bases and V by 6 bases; bases with no gene match: 10. Here the CDR3 DNA reads TGCAGCGTCGTCTTAGCGGGGGAACCTTACGAGCAGTACTTC. It codes for CSVVLAGEPYEQYF.

This clonotype has a handful of counts. The genes are TRBV27 and TRBJ1-4; TRBD1 matches 9 bases. CDR1 and CDR2 (germline): MNHEY, SMNVEV (reference sequence). This CDR3 is 16 amino acids long. V was clipped by 7 bases and J by 0 bases; unmatched bases: 6. The CDR3 bases are TGTGCCAGCAAAAACAGGGGGCAGCCAACTAATGAAAAACTGTTTTTT. It encodes CASKNRGQPTNEKLFF.

The sample holds a few counts of this clonotype. The rearrangement links TRBV5-5 to TRBJ2-1; weak D call: TRBD2 (6 bases). CDR3 length: 16 residues. V was clipped by 4 bases and J by 9 bases, with 23 bases between them. Germline-derived CDR1 and CDR2 are SGHKS and YYEKEE (reference sequence). The CDR3 DNA reads TGTGCCAGCAGCAAGGAGGGCAGGGATTTTTATTTTGAGCAGTTCTTC. Protein product: CASSKEGRDFYFEQFF.

This clonotype was picked up a small number of times. The V gene is TRBV2, the J gene TRBJ2-7; D gene uncertain. Germline CDR1 SNHLY, CDR2 FYNNEI. V gave up 1 base and J gave up 4 bases, with 11 bases separating them. The CDR3 totals 14 residues. CDR3 bases: TGTGCCAGCAGTGAAGGATCCCTTATTTACGAGCAGTACTTC. Protein: CASSEGSLIYEQYF.

This clonotype appeared a few times. This chain links TRBV7-9 with TRBJ1-1, with D possibly matching TRBD1 (6 bases). CDR3 size: 14 residues. Trimming removed 5 bases at V and 1 base at J, with 11 bases between. CDR1 is SEHNR, CDR2 FQNEAQ, per germline (reference sequence). As DNA, the CDR3 is TGTGCCAGCAGCGAGGGGGGAAAGAACACTGAAGCTTTCTTT. It translates to CASSEGGKNTEAFF. Full variable domain (rest looked up from reference TRBV7-9 and TRBJ1-1): DTGVSQNPRHKITKRGQNVTFRCDPISEHNRLYWYRQTLGQGPEFLTYFQNEAQLEKSRLLSDRFSAERPKGSFSTLEIQRTEQGDSAMYLCASSEGGKNTEAFFGQGTRLTVV.

This clonotype was detected many times. The J gene is TRBJ2-7, the V gene TRBV7-9, with D maybe TRBD1 (5 bases). Trimming left V 1 base short and J 2 bases short, with 9 bases between. The CDR3 consists of 14 residues. Germline V lookup: CDR1 SEHNR, CDR2 FQNEAQ (reference sequence). CDR3 sequence reads: CASSLGPGPYEQYF. The CDR3 bases are TGTGCCAGCAGCTTAGGTCCAGGGCCCTACGAGCAGTACTTC.

The chain recombines TRBV19 with TRBJ1-1; 7 bases map to TRBD1. The V segment lost 6 bases and the J segment 1 base; nucleotides outside the gene matches: 11. The CDR3 contains 16 residues. From germline, CDR1 is LNHDA and CDR2 SQIVND (reference sequence). CDR3 loop: CASRFLLGQRNTEAFF. CDR3 coding DNA: TGTGCCAGTAGATTTCTCTTGGGACAGAGGAACACTGAAGCTTTCTTT.

The table lists this clonotype with many counts. The chain is built from TRBV20-1 and TRBJ2-7, with TRBD1 as a possible D gene (5 bases). Germline CDR1 is DFQATT and CDR2 is SNEGSKA (reference sequence). Deletions cut 2 bases from V and 5 bases from J, with 16 bases between. This CDR3 contains 14 residues. The CDR3 is CSARSTVLTDEQYV. The CDR3 DNA reads as TGCAGTGCTAGATCGACAGTCTTGACGGACGAGCAGTACGTC.

This clonotype was observed a handful of times. The chain recombines TRBV9 with TRBJ2-3, with a possible D match to TRBD2 (5 bases). The V and J ends lost 3 bases and 0 bases respectively, with 11 bases between them. The V gene's germline CDR1 is SGDLS and CDR2 YYNGEE. This CDR3 is 15 amino acids long. The CDR3 is CASSGMGASTDTQYF. In DNA, the CDR3 is TGTGCCAGCAGCGGAATGGGAGCTAGCACAGATACGCAGTATTTT.

This clonotype occurred many times. The chain combines TRBV7-2 with TRBJ1-1, with D unclear. V was clipped by 2 bases and J by 10 bases, with 17 bases between them. CDR1 is SGHTA and CDR2 is FQGNSA in the germline V gene. This CDR3 comprises 14 residues. Here the CDR3 DNA reads TGTGCCAGCAGCTTATTGCTGGTTAAGGCGAGAGCTTTCTTT. Residues: CASSLLLVKARAFF.

The genes are TRBV6-2 or TRBV6-3 and TRBJ1-1; 7 nucleotides line up with TRBD1. Germline V gives CDR1 MNHEY, CDR2 SVGEGT. With V trimmed by 0 bases and J by 1 base, 2 bases remained unmatched. CDR3 length equals 15 residues. The CDR3 DNA reads TGTGCCAGCAGTTACTCGTACAGGGGGAACACTGAAGCTTTCTTT. Encoded protein: CASSYSYRGNTEAFF.

This clonotype was detected ten times or more. The DNA of the CDR3 is TGCGCCAGCAGCCAAGGGGAGGGGGCCTCGAACACTGAAGCTTTCTTT. This codes for CASSQGEGASNTEAFF. The chain has TRBV4-3 and TRBJ1-1, with 7 bases matching TRBD1. Germline CDR1 LGHNA, CDR2 YSLEER. The CDR3 loop spans 16 amino acids. The trim removed 1 base at V and 1 base at J, leaving 6 bases unmatched.

The chain carries TRBV20-1 and TRBJ1-3; the D is unclear. The germline CDR1 and CDR2 sequences are DFQATT and SNEGSKA (reference sequence). This CDR3 has 15 amino acids. Between the trimmed V and J ends, which lost 0 bases and 0 bases, there was a span of 9 bases. This chain's CDR3 is CSARDMDPSGNTIYF. The DNA for the CDR3 is TGCAGTGCTAGAGATATGGACCCCTCTGGAAACACCATATATTTT.

V gene TRBV3-1 combines with J gene TRBJ2-3; a weak D match, TRBD2 (6 bases). The V gene lost 1 base and the J gene lost 9 bases, with 11 bases spanning the gap. Germline values: CDR1 LGHDT, CDR2 YNNKEL (reference sequence). The CDR3 contains 13 residues. The DNA of the CDR3 is TGTGCCAGCAGCCAAGTAGGAGGGAGGACGCAGTATTTT. This sequence encodes CASSQVGGRTQYF.

This clonotype was seen at least ten times. The V and J genes are TRBV11-2 and TRBJ2-5; D possibly corresponds to TRBD2 (6 bases). Looked up from germline, CDR1 is SGHAT and CDR2 is FQNNGV. V dropped 5 bases and J dropped 3 bases, with 13 bases sitting between them. The CDR3 totals 14 residues. CDR3 in DNA: TGTGCCAGCAGCCAAGGACTACACGAAGAGACCCAGTACTTC. It translates to CASSQGLHEETQYF.

This chain connects TRBV7-9 to TRBJ1-4; TRBD1 aligns across 11 bases. Germline values: CDR1 SEHNR, CDR2 FQNEAQ (reference sequence). The V gene end was trimmed by 1 base and the J gene end by 8 bases; junction bases not matched to a gene: 0. The CDR3 totals 14 residues. CDR3 sequence: CASSLGTGGEKLFF. Here the CDR3 DNA reads TGTGCCAGCAGCTTAGGGACAGGGGGCGAAAAACTGTTTTTT.

This clonotype came up once. V usage is TRBV5-6 and J usage is TRBJ2-7; no clear D. Trimming shortened V by 4 bases and J by 6 bases, and 8 bases separated the two germline ends. Germline V gene lookup returns CDR1 SGHDT and CDR2 YYEEEE. There are 11 residues in the CDR3. The CDR3 loop is CASSRFFEQYV. The CDR3, as DNA: TGTGCCAGCAGCCGGTTTTTCGAGCAGTACGTC.

Ten or more counts support this clonotype. CDR3 bases: TGTGCCAGCAGCCCCACAGGGGCCTTTGATGGAAATCAGCCCCAGCATTTT. It translates to CASSPTGAFDGNQPQHF. This chain uses TRBV6-2 or TRBV6-3 with TRBJ1-5; TRBD1 matches at 7 bases. Germline assignment: CDR1 MNHEY and CDR2 SVGEGT. V gave up 6 bases and J gave up 4 bases; unmatched junction bases: 15. The length of the CDR3 is 17 residues.

The V call is TRBV11-2, the J call TRBJ2-3; TRBD2 aligns across 10 bases. Germline lookup yields CDR1 SGHAT and CDR2 FQNNGV. This CDR3 region has 18 residues. V lost 1 base, J lost 7 bases, and 14 bases stayed unmatched. The CDR3 DNA reads TGTGCCAGCAGCTTAGGGGTGTCTAGCGGGGGCTCCCGGAATACGCAGTATTTT. It codes for CASSLGVSSGGSRNTQYF.

Ten or more counts support this clonotype. The V gene is TRBV4-3, the J gene TRBJ2-2, with a weak D call TRBD2 (7 bases). Deletions cut 1 base from V and 6 bases from J, with 12 bases between. The CDR3 sequence is 15 residues long. Germline CDR1 and CDR2: LGHNA and YSLEER. The CDR3 nucleotides read TGCGCCAGCAGCCAAGTAGGGGGGGGGCCCGGGGAGCTGTTTTTT. It specifies CASSQVGGGPGELFF.

This sequence joins TRBV12-3 or TRBV12-4 and TRBJ2-2; D call uncertain. The CDR3 covers 12 residues. V was shortened by 4 bases and J by 8 bases, with 8 bases between the two germline ends. CDR3 DNA sequence: TGTGCCAGCAGTTCCACGATAGGGGAGCTGTTTTTT. Translated, it gives CASSSTIGELFF.